This TCR beta chain was retrieved from a study of T cells in Graves' hyperthyroidism and ophthalmopathy. It was RNA transcripts that yielded the amplified TCR beta CDR3 regions. The study used the HTBI primer set for a first-round RT-PCR of the TCR CDR3. TCRdb reprocessed the multiplex PCR reads with MiXCR, giving one entry per CDR3 protein. Of about 360,000 distinct CDR3 sequences detected, 15% to 18% appear once; the ten largest clones hold 25% to 35%. CDR1 and CDR2 (germline): DFQATT, SNEGSKA (reference sequence). This CDR3 region has 16 residues. The germline V and J ends were trimmed by 5 bases and 0 bases, with 14 bases remaining between them.

The specimen sequenced was blood. This chain links TRBV20-1 with TRBJ2-6; D may match TRBD1 or TRBD2 (5 bases each). The clonotype originates from a woman under 30 with Graves' hyperthyroidism that later progressed to Graves' ophthalmopathy. Written as DNA, the CDR3 is TGCAGTGCTTATCACTCTGGGGGCTCTGGGGCCAACGTCCTGACTTTC. Translation: CSAYHSGGSGANVLTF.